This T cell receptor (beta chain) was captured by sequencing in a study of T cell repertoires in cytomegalovirus infection. Study-wide context: Both a matching HLA type and CMV infection were indicated by public TCR beta signatures. Findings and limits, study-wide: CMV-specific TCR beta clonotypes restricted by HLA-C were the ones dominating the ex vivo response. Using cumulative public TCR beta family frequency, the authors identified those who carried CMV together with the relevant HLA.

MiXCR, run by TCRdb on the reads, gives a single entry per CDR3 protein. This table holds 60,000 to 85,000 distinct CDR3 sequences, 22% found once. Trimming cost V 5 bases and J 8 bases, with 12 bases left between them. The CDR3 runs 12 residues. CDR1 is SGHNT and CDR2 is YENEEA in the germline V gene. This clonotype was detected ten times or more. Its antigen is currently unknown. The rearrangement links TRBV11-3 to TRBJ1-1; D perhaps matches TRBD1 (5 bases). The TCR was taken from a human donor in good health (CMV status not recorded). Some clones in this sample may be carry-over from other donors' samples. The sequenced sample consisted of PBMCs, sequenced either directly or after in vitro stimulation (not recorded which). In nucleotides, the CDR3 is TGTGCCAGCAGCCCAAGGGACGGAGAAGCTTTCTTT. Translation gives CASSPRDGEAFF. The whole variable domain, remainder taken from reference TRBV11-3 and TRBJ1-1, is EAGVVQSPRYKIIEKKQPVAFWCNPISGHNTLYWYLQNLGQGPELLIRYENEEAVDDSQLPKDRFSAERLKGVDSTLKIQPAELGDSAVYLCASSPRDGEAFFGQGTRLTVV.